Shown below are 8 T cell receptor beta chains from a single sample sequenced in a study of T cell repertoires in cytomegalovirus infection. Via MiXCR, TCRdb re-called the reads, giving one row per CDR3 protein. The sample records about 490,000 distinct CDR3 sequences, 11% being singletons. The sequenced material came from PBMCs. These receptors all come from a human donor in good health (CMV status not recorded). Some clones in this sample may be carry-over from other donors' samples.

This clonotype has a count of ten or more. The rearrangement links TRBV25-1 to TRBJ2-5, with 8 bases that match TRBD1. J was trimmed by 2 bases and V by 4 bases; bases with no gene match: 15. CDR1 and CDR2 from the germline V gene are MGHDK and SYGVNS. There are 18 residues in the CDR3. The CDR3 DNA follows: TGTGCCAGCAGTGGGACCGTCCGGGACAGGAAAACTCAAGAGACCCAGTACTTC. Translation gives CASSGTVRDRKTQETQYF. Looking up the rest from reference TRBV25-1 and TRBJ2-5 gives the full variable domain: EADIYQTPRYLVIGTGKKITLECSQTMGHDKMYWYQQDPGMELHLIHYSYGVNSTEKGDLSSESTVSRIRTEHFPLTLESARPSHTSQYLCASSGTVRDRKTQETQYFGPGTRLLVL.

The chain links TRBV19 to TRBJ2-1; 8 positions match TRBD1. The CDR3 extends over 13 amino acids. J lost 7 bases, V lost 9 bases, and 8 bases had no gene match. Germline V gives CDR1 LNHDA, CDR2 SQIVND (reference sequence). Here the CDR3 reads CASEDRAGNEQFF. As DNA, the CDR3 is TGTGCCAGCGAGGACAGGGCTGGTAATGAGCAGTTCTTC.

V is TRBV5-6 and J is TRBJ2-7; TRBD1 might be the D (6 bases). The germline gives CDR1 SGHDT, CDR2 YYEEEE. Trimming took 4 bases from V and 6 from J, leaving 11 bases between them. The CDR3 runs to 12 residues. This chain's CDR3 is CASSGTGIEQYF. CDR3 bases: TGTGCCAGCAGCGGAACAGGGATCGAGCAGTACTTC.

This clonotype appeared a few times. V gene TRBV20-1 combines with J gene TRBJ1-2; 8 bases agree with TRBD1. J was trimmed by 8 bases and V by 1 base; bases with no gene match: 6. CDR1 is DFQATT and CDR2 is SNEGSKA in the germline V gene (reference sequence). This CDR3 is 13 amino acids long. The CDR3 DNA follows: TGCAGTGCTAGAGCGGACAGGGTGAACGGCTACACCTTC. Its translation is CSARADRVNGYTF.

This clonotype occurred many times. The chain carries TRBV7-6 and TRBJ1-1, with 7 bases aligning to TRBD1. Germline V CDR1 and CDR2: SGHVS, FNYEAQ. The CDR3 totals 19 residues. The trim removed 1 base at V and 0 bases at J, leaving 14 bases unmatched. CDR3 DNA sequence: TGTGCCAGCAGCTTAGGGGCAGGGGGGAGGCCTAGGGTGAACACTGAAGCTTTCTTT. Translated: CASSLGAGGRPRVNTEAFF.

In its sample, this clonotype was seen many times. V and J are TRBV7-2 and TRBJ1-5; tentative D call: TRBD1 (6 bases). This CDR3 contains 13 residues. CDR1 SGHTA and CDR2 FQGNSA come from the germline V gene. Trimming cost V 5 bases and J 10 bases, with 15 bases left between them. CDR3 in amino acids: CASSAPTGSPQHF. The DNA for the CDR3 is TGTGCCAGCAGCGCCCCTACAGGGTCCCCCCAGCATTTT.

This clonotype was detected only a few times. V is TRBV20-1 and J is TRBJ2-4; the D gene is possibly TRBD2 (5 bases). Trimming pared 6 bases from V and 8 bases from J, leaving 14 bases between. CDR3 size: 12 residues. In germline, CDR1 is DFQATT, CDR2 SNEGSKA (reference sequence). DNA of the CDR3: TGCAGTGCCCTAGCTAGCTCGTACATTCAGTACTTC. Protein sequence: CSALASSYIQYF.

This clonotype was recorded a few times. The V gene is TRBV29-1, the J gene TRBJ1-2; a possible D gene is TRBD1 (6 bases). Germline CDR1 is SQVTM and CDR2 is ANQGSEA. The ends were cut back, 1 base at V and 4 bases at J, with 16 bases in the middle. The CDR3 has 15 residues. CDR3: CSVEGSSGGGYGYTF. In nucleotides, the CDR3 is TGCAGCGTTGAAGGCTCCTCGGGAGGGGGCTATGGCTACACCTTC.